This TCR beta chain was sequenced in a study of T cells in women clearing cervical HPV infection. Some clones are missing from TCRdb's copy, which holds only in-frame ones; the method was immunoSEQ multiplex PCR. The sample totals around 41,000 clones. Germline CDR1 MNHEY, CDR2 SMNVEV (reference sequence). V lost 6 bases to trimming and J lost 4 bases; unmatched junction nucleotides: 8. The CDR3 is made up of 14 amino acids. To note about this clone: The read halts 3 residues ahead of the CDR3 end, with the missing end drawn from the germline J gene.

The sequence derives from a woman aged 18-70 years with a cervical HPV16 infection that either progressed to CIN3+ or cleared (not recorded which). The rearrangement uses TRBV27 and TRBJ1-2; TRBD1 agrees at 7 bases. The sample was blood buffy coat. The CDR3 bases that were read are TGTGCCAGCAGACGGTTGGGACAGACCTATGGC. As protein: CASRRLGQTYG. The full CDR3 reads CASRRLGQTYGYTF.